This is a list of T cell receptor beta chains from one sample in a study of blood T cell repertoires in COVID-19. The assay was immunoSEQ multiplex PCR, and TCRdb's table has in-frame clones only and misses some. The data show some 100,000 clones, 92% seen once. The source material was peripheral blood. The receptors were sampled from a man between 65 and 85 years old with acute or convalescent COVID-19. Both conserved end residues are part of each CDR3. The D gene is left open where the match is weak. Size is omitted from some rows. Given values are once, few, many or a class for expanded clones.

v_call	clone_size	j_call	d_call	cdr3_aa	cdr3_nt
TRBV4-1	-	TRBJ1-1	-	CASSPQPTGDTEAFF	TGCGCCAGCAGCCCCCAACCCACGGGGGACACTGAAGCTTTCTTT
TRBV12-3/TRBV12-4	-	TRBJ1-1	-	CASSPRGYGGAFF	TGTGCCAGCAGTCCCCGCGGGTACGGCGGGGCTTTCTTT
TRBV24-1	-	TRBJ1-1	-	CATSGGGPEAFF	TGTGCCACCAGTGGGGGAGGGCCTGAAGCTTTCTTT
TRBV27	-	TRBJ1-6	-	CASSLAGNSPLHF	TGTGCCAGCAGTTTAGCCGGGAATTCACCCCTCCACTTT
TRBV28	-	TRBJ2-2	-	CASSNLRQNMNTGELFF	TGTGCCAGCAGTAACTTAAGACAGAACATGAACACCGGGGAGCTGTTTTTT
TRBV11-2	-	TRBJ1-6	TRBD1	CASSIRQGQISYNSPLHF	TGTGCCAGCAGCATACGACAGGGGCAAATCTCCTATAATTCACCCCTCCACTTT
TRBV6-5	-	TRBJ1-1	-	CASSRGGTEAFF	TGTGCCAGCAGTCGGGGGGGCACTGAAGCTTTCTTT
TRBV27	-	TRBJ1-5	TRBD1	CASSQSRDRALWAQHF	TGTGCCAGCAGCCAAAGCCGGGACAGGGCCCTGTGGGCCCAGCATTTT
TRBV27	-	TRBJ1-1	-	CASNTGTTAFF	TGTGCCAGCAATACCGGGACAACAGCTTTCTTT
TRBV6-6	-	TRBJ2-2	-	CASSYFSGGNTGELFF	TGTGCCAGCAGTTATTTCTCCGGGGGGAACACCGGGGAGCTGTTTTTT
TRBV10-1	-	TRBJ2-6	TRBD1	CASSDYRGSGANVLTF	TGCGCCAGCAGTGACTACAGGGGGTCTGGGGCCAACGTCCTGACTTTC
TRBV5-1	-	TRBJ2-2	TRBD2	CASTLAGGNTGELFF	TGCGCCAGCACCCTAGCGGGGGGGAACACCGGGGAGCTGTTTTTT
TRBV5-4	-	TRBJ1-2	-	CASSSSGNGYTF	TGTGCCAGCAGCTCGTCAGGGAACGGCTACACCTTC
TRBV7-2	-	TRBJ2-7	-	CASSLQGEQYF	TGTGCCAGCAGTTTACAGGGAGAGCAGTACTTC
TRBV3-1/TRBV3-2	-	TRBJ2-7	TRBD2	CASSTTSGKLLSYEQYF	TGTGCCAGCAGCACGACTAGCGGGAAGCTTTTATCCTACGAGCAGTACTTC
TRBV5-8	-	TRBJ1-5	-	CASSAGLFSNQPQHF	TGTGCCAGCAGCGCCGGACTCTTTAGCAATCAGCCCCAGCATTTT
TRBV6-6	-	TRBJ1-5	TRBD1	CASSRRTGGGNQPQHF	TGTGCCAGCAGCAGACGGACAGGTGGGGGCAATCAGCCCCAGCATTTT
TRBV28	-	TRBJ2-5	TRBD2	CASSLRGLGLIQETQYF	TGTGCCAGCAGTTTACGGGGATTGGGACTAATACAAGAGACCCAGTACTTC
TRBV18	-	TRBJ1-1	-	CASSSGAEAFF	TGTGCCAGCTCATCAGGGGCAGAAGCTTTCTTT
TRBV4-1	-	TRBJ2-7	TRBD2	CASSPIGGTSGSKNSYEQYF	TGCGCCAGCAGCCCCATCGGCGGGACTAGCGGGTCAAAAAACTCCTACGAGCAGTACTTC
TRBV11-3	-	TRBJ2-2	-	CASSLLVMAESTGELFF	TGTGCCAGCAGCTTATTGGTTATGGCGGAATCCACCGGGGAGCTGTTTTTT
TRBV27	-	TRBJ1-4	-	CASSSNRVGEKLFF	TGTGCCAGCAGTTCTAACAGGGTAGGGGAAAAACTGTTTTTT
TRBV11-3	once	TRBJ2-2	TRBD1	CASSGTGDVVRELFF	TGTGCCAGCAGTGGGACAGGGGATGTGGTCCGGGAGCTGTTTTTT
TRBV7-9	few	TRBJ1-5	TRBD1	CASSIGQGLSAQHF	TGTGCCAGCAGCATCGGACAGGGATTATCTGCCCAGCATTTT
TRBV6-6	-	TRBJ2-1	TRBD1	CASSYSGQGDYNEQFF	TGTGCCAGCAGTTACAGTGGACAGGGGGATTACAATGAGCAGTTCTTC
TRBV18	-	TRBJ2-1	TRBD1	CASSPPSGQSYNEQFF	TGTGCCAGCTCACCACCCTCGGGACAGAGTTACAATGAGCAGTTCTTC
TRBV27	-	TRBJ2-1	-	CASGSHSYNEQFF	TGTGCCAGCGGGAGCCACTCCTACAATGAGCAGTTCTTC
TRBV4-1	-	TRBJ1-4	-	CASSQGRNEKLFF	TGCGCCAGCAGCCAAGGTCGTAATGAAAAACTGTTTTTT
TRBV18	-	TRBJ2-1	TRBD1	CASSPRTGNNEQFF	TGTGCCAGCTCACCTAGGACAGGGAACAATGAGCAGTTCTTC
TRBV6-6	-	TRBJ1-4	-	CASSYRQPRVGKLFF	TGTGCCAGCAGTTACAGACAGCCCAGGGTGGGAAAACTGTTTTTT
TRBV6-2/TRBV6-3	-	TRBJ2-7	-	CASSPGDRTTYEQYF	TGTGCCAGCAGCCCCGGCGACAGGACAACCTACGAGCAGTACTTC
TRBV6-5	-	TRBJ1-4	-	CASSPTPDNEKLFF	TGTGCCAGCAGCCCCACACCAGATAATGAAAAACTGTTTTTT
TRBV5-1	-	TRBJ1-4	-	CASSLRGQPTNEKLFF	TGCGCCAGCAGCTTGAGAGGACAGCCAACTAATGAAAAACTGTTTTTT
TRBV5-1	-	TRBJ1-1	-	CASSGAFEAFF	TGCGCCAGCAGCGGGGCATTTGAAGCTTTCTTT
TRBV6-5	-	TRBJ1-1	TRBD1	CASRSTTGGHTEAFF	TGTGCCAGCAGGTCAACGACAGGGGGGCACACTGAAGCTTTCTTT
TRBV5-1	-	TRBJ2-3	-	CASGRGTTTDTQYF	TGCGCCAGCGGTAGGGGGACTACCACAGATACGCAGTATTTT